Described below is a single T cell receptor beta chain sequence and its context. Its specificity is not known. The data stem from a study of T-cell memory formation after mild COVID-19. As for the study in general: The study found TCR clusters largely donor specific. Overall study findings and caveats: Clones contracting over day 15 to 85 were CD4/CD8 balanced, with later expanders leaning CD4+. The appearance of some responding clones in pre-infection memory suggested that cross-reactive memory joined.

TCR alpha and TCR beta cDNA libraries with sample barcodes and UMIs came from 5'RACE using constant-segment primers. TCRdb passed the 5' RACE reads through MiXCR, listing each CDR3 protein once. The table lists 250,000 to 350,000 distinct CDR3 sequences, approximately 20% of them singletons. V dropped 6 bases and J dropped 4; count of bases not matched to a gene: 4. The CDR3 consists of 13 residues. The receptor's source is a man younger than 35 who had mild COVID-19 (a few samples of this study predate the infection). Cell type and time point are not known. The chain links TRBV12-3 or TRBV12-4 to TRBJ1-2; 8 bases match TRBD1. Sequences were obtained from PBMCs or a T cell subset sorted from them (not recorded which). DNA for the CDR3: TGTGCCAGCAGCGGACAGGGTCTCTATGGCTACACCTTC. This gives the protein CASSGQGLYGYTF.